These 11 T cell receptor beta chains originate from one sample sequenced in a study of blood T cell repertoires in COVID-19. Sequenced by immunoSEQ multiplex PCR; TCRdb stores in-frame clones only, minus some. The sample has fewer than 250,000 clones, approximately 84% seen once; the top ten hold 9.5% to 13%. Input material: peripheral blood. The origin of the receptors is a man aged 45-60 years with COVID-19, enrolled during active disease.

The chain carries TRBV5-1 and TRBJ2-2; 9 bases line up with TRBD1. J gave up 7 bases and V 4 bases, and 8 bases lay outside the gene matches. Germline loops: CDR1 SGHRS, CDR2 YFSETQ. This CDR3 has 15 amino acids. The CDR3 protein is CASSLAQGAGGELFF. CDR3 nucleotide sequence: TGCGCCAGCAGCCTGGCACAGGGGGCAGGCGGGGAGCTGTTTTTT. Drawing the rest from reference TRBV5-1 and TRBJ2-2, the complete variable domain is KAGVTQTPRYLIKTRGQQVTLSCSPISGHRSVSWYQQTPGQGLQFLFEYFSETQRNKGNFPGRFSGRQFSNSRSEMNVSTLELGDSALYLCASSLAQGAGGELFFGEGSRLTVL.

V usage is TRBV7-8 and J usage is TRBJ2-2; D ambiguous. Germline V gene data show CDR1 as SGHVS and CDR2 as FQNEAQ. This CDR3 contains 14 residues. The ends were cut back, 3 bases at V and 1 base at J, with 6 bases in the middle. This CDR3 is CASSFWQNTGELFF. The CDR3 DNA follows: TGTGCCAGCAGCTTCTGGCAGAACACCGGGGAGCTGTTTTTT.

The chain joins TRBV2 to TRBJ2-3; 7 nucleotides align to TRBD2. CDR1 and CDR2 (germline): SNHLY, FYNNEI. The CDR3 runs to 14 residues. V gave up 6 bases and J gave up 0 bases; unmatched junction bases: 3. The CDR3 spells CASRGGDSTDTQYF. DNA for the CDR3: TGTGCCAGCAGGGGAGGGGATAGCACAGATACGCAGTATTTT.

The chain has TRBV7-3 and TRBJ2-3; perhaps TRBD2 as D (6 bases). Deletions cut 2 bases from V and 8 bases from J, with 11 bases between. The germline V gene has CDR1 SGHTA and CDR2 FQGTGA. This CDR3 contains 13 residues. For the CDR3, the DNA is TGTGCCAGCAGCTTAGCGGGGTCGGCTACGCAGTATTTT. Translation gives CASSLAGSATQYF.

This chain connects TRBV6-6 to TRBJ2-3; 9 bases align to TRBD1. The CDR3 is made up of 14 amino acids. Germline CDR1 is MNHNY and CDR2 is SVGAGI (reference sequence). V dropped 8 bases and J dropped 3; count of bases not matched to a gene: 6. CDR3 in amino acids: CASGDRVMTDTQYF. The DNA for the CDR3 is TGTGCCAGCGGGGACAGGGTCATGACAGATACGCAGTATTTT.

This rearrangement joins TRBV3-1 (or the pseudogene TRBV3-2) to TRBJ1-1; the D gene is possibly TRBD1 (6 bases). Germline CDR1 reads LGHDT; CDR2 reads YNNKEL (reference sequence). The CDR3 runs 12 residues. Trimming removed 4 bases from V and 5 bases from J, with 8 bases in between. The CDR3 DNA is TGTGCCAGCAGCCCCGGACAGACTGAAGCTTTCTTT. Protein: CASSPGQTEAFF.

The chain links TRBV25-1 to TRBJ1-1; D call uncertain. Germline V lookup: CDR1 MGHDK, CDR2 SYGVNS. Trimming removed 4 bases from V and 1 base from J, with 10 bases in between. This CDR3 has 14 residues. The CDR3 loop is CASSASGRNTEAFF. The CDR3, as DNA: TGTGCCAGCAGTGCCTCTGGTAGGAACACTGAAGCTTTCTTT. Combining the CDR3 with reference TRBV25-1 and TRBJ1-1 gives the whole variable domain EADIYQTPRYLVIGTGKKITLECSQTMGHDKMYWYQQDPGMELHLIHYSYGVNSTEKGDLSSESTVSRIRTEHFPLTLESARPSHTSQYLCASSASGRNTEAFFGQGTRLTVV.

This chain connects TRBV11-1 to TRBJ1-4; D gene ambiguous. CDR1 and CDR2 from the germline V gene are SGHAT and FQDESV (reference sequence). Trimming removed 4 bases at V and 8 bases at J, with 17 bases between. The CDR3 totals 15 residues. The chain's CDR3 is CASSYLRVGREKLFF. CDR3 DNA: TGTGCCAGCAGCTACCTCCGTGTGGGGAGAGAAAAACTGTTTTTT. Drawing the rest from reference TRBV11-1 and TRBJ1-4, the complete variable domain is EAEVAQSPRYKITEKSQAVAFWCDPISGHATLYWYRQILGQGPELLVQFQDESVVDDSQLPKDRFSAERLKGVDSTLKIQPAELGDSAMYLCASSYLRVGREKLFFGSGTQLSVL.

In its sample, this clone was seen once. The CDR3 bases are TGTGCCAGCACACTAGCGGGTTTCACAGATACGCAGTATTTT. Protein product: CASTLAGFTDTQYF. The chain carries TRBV2 and TRBJ2-3, with 9 nucleotides matching TRBD2. The V gene's germline CDR1 is SNHLY and CDR2 FYNNEI. Trimming took 7 bases from V and 2 from J; bases not matched to a gene: 4. CDR3 length: 14 amino acids.

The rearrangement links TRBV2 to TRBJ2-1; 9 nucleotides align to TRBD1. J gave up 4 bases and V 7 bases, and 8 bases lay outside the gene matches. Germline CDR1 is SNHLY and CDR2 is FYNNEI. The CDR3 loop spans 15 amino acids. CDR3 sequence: CASKGTGTAYNEQFF. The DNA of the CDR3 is TGTGCCAGCAAGGGGACAGGGACCGCTTACAATGAGCAGTTCTTC.

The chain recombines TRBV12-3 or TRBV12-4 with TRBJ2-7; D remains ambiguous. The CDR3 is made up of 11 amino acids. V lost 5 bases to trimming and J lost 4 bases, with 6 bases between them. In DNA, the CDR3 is TGTGCCAGCAGTCGAGGATACGAGCAGTACTTC. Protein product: CASSRGYEQYF.